This TCR beta chain stems from a study of blood T cell repertoires in COVID-19. Background on the study: Material from acute and convalescent COVID-19 was sourced from the United States, Italy and Spain. T cells, B-cell-depleted T cells, or PBMCs supplied cDNA or gDNA.

Under the authors' procedure: From reference gene primer amplification, estimates of nucleated cell counts were derived. This table comes from immunoSEQ multiplex PCR, and its TCRdb copy is limited to in-frame clones, with some not included. V and J calls and clone size come straight from that table; D and trimming were deduced from the DNA. The data hold about 370,000 clones, with about 90% observed a single time. The CDR3 extends over 16 amino acids. V dropped 2 bases and J dropped 7; count of bases not matched to a gene: 10. Germline V gives CDR1 MDHEN, CDR2 SYDVKM. The rearrangement links TRBV28 to TRBJ1-4, with 7 bases that match TRBD1. Source material: peripheral blood. This receptor was obtained from a woman aged 25 to 39 with COVID-19, enrolled during active disease. CDR3 sequence reads: CASSLGAQGVGEKLFF. Here the CDR3 DNA reads TGTGCCAGCAGTTTAGGCGCGCAGGGGGTGGGTGAAAAACTGTTTTTT.